What follows describes a single T cell receptor (beta chain). Its antigen is currently not known. Per-base quality was not reported, and no clone a single base away is much larger than it. The CDR3 spans 13 residues, from the cysteine through the phenylalanine. The retained sequence is limited to the CDR3, 39 bases, with the frame set at the first base. CDR1 SNHLY and CDR2 FYNNEI were looked up in the germline V gene. This specimen belongs to a study of control samples from healthy donors and cancer patients (dated by TCRdb to 2020 to 2022). The receptor library was made with the immunoSEQ multiplex PCR assay. Drawn from immuneACCESS, this table holds only the in-frame rearrangements with V and J called that TCRdb kept. Clones are partly lost; checked studies trace under half to an unresolved V gene and leave the rest unexplained. The sample profile shows about 170,000 clones; about 91% of them were found once. The ten largest make up roughly 5.3% of the sample.

The clonotype was recovered from a woman aged 30 to 39 in good health. The specimen sequenced was blood. This receptor chain uses TRBV2 and TRBJ1-5; 7 bases in between match TRBD1. The sequenced DNA: TGTGCAGGGGGCAAAGAGGGCAATCAGCCCCAGCATTTT. Its protein product is CAGGKEGNQPQHF.